What follows is one T cell receptor (beta chain) and its context. The target antigen is unknown. An input of about 0.5 to 1 ug of RNA was subjected to reverse transcription using random hexamers. Multiplex PCR with immunoSEQ amplified the TCR beta CDR3 across 54 Vbeta and 13 Jbeta. TCRdb processed the immunoSEQ multiplex PCR reads anew with MiXCR; each CDR3 protein has one entry. The sample has about 150,000 distinct CDR3 sequences; about 96% are singletons. The sample originates from a study of CD8 T cells in Susac syndrome. Study-level information: Clinically active disease was present in six of the sequenced Susac syndrome patients. Roughly eight of these patients were in remission. General study findings and limits: The authors found no clonal expansion in Susac syndrome CD4+ T cell repertoires.

The TEMRA cells underwent FACS enrichment, while the CD8+ and CD4+ T cells underwent negative isolation. Germline CDR1 LGHNA, CDR2 YNFKEQ. This CDR3 spans 16 amino acids. The V and J ends lost 4 bases and 3 bases, in that order; junction bases with no gene match: 6. This receptor was identified in a human donor with Susac syndrome. This sequence joins TRBV4-2 and TRBJ2-1, with 10 bases lining up with TRBD2. The specimen sequenced was CD4+ T cells from PBMCs. The CDR3 DNA reads as TGTGCCAGCAGCCGCGAGCGGGGGGGATTCTACAATGAGCAGTTCTTC. Residues: CASSRERGGFYNEQFF.